This T cell receptor beta chain was sequenced for a study of blood T cell repertoires in COVID-19. Study details: The United States, Italy and Spain supplied acute and convalescent COVID-19 samples. T cells, B-cell-depleted T cells, or PBMCs supplied cDNA or gDNA.

Under the authors' procedure: Counts of nucleated cells, estimated from reference gene primer amplification, were obtained. Here immunoSEQ multiplex PCR was the method, and the copy in TCRdb shows in-frame clones only, minus some. The V and J calls and the clone size are those of that table, but D and trimming were determined from the DNA. The table shows some 150,000 clones, with 80% to 90% occurring only once. CDR1 is DFQATT and CDR2 is SNEGSKA in the germline V gene (reference sequence). V lost 3 bases to trimming and J lost 7 bases; unmatched junction nucleotides: 17. This CDR3 spans 17 amino acids. Followed over time, Seattle patients had been enrolled while infection was active.

The clonotype comes from a woman in her seventies with COVID-19, enrolled during active disease. The gene calls are TRBV20-1 and TRBJ2-1, with TRBD2 identical over 8 bases. The material sequenced was peripheral blood. The chain's CDR3 is CSASPWTSFNILNEQFF. CDR3 sequence (DNA): TGCAGTGCTAGTCCCTGGACTAGCTTCAACATTCTAAATGAGCAGTTCTTC.